The 29 T cell receptor beta chains listed next were all sequenced from one sample in a study of cytomegalovirus exposure and HLA in healthy donors. It was with 60 Vbeta and 13 Jbeta primers that the PCR ran. Libraries were prepared by immunoSEQ multiplex PCR; TCRdb keeps only in-frame clonotypes and omits some of them. Among approximately 120,000 clones listed, under 85% were seen once. Material for sequencing was PBMCs. The source of these receptors is a man in his forties in good health and CMV-seropositive.

The chain employs TRBV6-5 and TRBJ2-3, with a possible D match to TRBD2 (6 bases). The CDR3 extends over 12 amino acids. Germline V gene data show CDR1 as MNHEY and CDR2 as SVGAGI. V lost 2 bases to trimming and J lost 12 bases, with 12 bases between them. CDR3 sequence: CASSYGGFFQYF. The CDR3 coding sequence is TGTGCCAGCAGTTACGGGGGGTTCTTCCAGTATTTT.

The chain uses TRBV4-3 and TRBJ2-7, with D tentatively TRBD1 (6 bases). Trimming removed 0 bases from V and 0 bases from J, with 12 bases in between. This CDR3 comprises 16 residues. Germline V CDR1 and CDR2: LGHNA, YSLEER. The CDR3 nucleotides are TGCGCCAGCAGCCAAGATGGGGGCGGAAGCTCCTACGAGCAGTACTTC. Protein sequence: CASSQDGGGSSYEQYF.

CDR3 nucleotides: TGTGCCAGCAGCTTAGGTGGACAGTCTGGAAACACCATATATTTT. Translated: CASSLGGQSGNTIYF. The genes are TRBV7-6 and TRBJ1-3, with D possibly matching TRBD1 (6 bases). The V end lost 1 base, the J end lost 1 base, and 8 bases lay between the germline ends. In germline, CDR1 is SGHVS, CDR2 FNYEAQ. The CDR3 has 15 amino acids.

The CDR3 sequence: CASSPQPGVANEQFF. The CDR3 bases are TGTGCCAGCAGCCCTCAGCCGGGGGTGGCCAATGAGCAGTTCTTC. This rearrangement joins TRBV9 to TRBJ2-1; the D gene is possibly TRBD2 (6 bases). Germline-derived CDR1 and CDR2 are SGDLS and YYNGEE. The CDR3 covers 15 residues. Trimming pared 4 bases from V and 6 bases from J, leaving 17 bases between.

The V call is TRBV5-8, the J call TRBJ2-2; tentative D call: TRBD2 (6 bases). V was clipped by 0 bases and J by 0 bases, with 18 bases between them. Germline V gene sequence: CDR1 SGHTS, CDR2 YDEGEE. The CDR3 extends over 19 amino acids. This CDR3 reads CASSLESRTGLTNTGELFF. The CDR3 nucleotides read TGTGCCAGCAGCTTGGAATCTCGGACTGGACTAACGAACACCGGGGAGCTGTTTTTT.

This chain uses TRBV4-1 with TRBJ2-5; TRBD1 aligns across 9 bases. Looked up from germline, CDR1 is MGHRA and CDR2 is YSYEKL. The CDR3 runs 16 residues. Germline trimming cut 3 bases from V and 5 bases from J; bases unmatched to any gene: 10. The chain's CDR3 is CASSHANRDRDETQYF. In nucleotides, the CDR3 is TGCGCCAGCAGCCACGCAAACCGGGACAGGGACGAGACCCAGTACTTC.

V and J are TRBV11-2 and TRBJ2-2, with D tentatively TRBD1 (5 bases). The CDR3 loop spans 15 amino acids. In germline, CDR1 is SGHAT, CDR2 FQNNGV. The V gene lost 3 bases and the J gene lost 0 bases, with 8 bases spanning the gap. CDR3 region: CASSLATANTGELFF. The CDR3, as DNA: TGTGCCAGCAGCTTGGCGACAGCGAACACCGGGGAGCTGTTTTTT.

The chain links TRBV7-2 to TRBJ2-3, with TRBD2 matching over 8 bases. Germline loops: CDR1 SGHTA, CDR2 FQGNSA. Unmatched junction bases numbered 4, after V lost 10 bases and J lost 1 base. The CDR3 runs to 13 residues. The CDR3 DNA sequence: TGTGCCATCCGGGGGGGGCGCACAGATACGCAGTATTTT. This gives the protein CAIRGGRTDTQYF.

This chain connects TRBV4-3 to TRBJ1-4, with D perhaps matching TRBD1 (5 bases). The V end lost 0 bases, the J end lost 6 bases, and 17 bases lay between the germline ends. CDR1 and CDR2 from the germline V gene are LGHNA and YSLEER. The CDR3 covers 17 residues. CDR3 coding DNA: TGCGCCAGCAGCCAAGATTCTGGGCAGGGCTTTGATGAAAAACTGTTTTTT. This codes for CASSQDSGQGFDEKLFF.

The J gene is TRBJ2-3, the V gene TRBV2; 7 bases fit TRBD1. CDR1 is SNHLY and CDR2 is FYNNEI in the germline V gene. With 5 bases clipped from V and 1 base from J, the junction kept 6 bases outside the gene matches. This CDR3 region has 15 residues. CDR3 region: CASSRRQGGTDTQYF. For the CDR3, the DNA is TGTGCCAGCAGTCGTAGACAGGGCGGCACAGATACGCAGTATTTT.

Concerning this clone: The junction differs from germline at one of its ends, possibly a read error. This chain connects TRBV7-6 to TRBJ2-3, with TRBD1 identical over 7 bases. CDR3 length: 19 amino acids. Per germline, CDR1 SGHVS and CDR2 FNYEAQ. CDR3 sequence: CASRLGQAFSSSSTDTQYF. The DNA for the CDR3 is TGTGCCAGCAGATTAGGACAGGCGTTTTCTAGCTCCAGCACAGATACGCAGTATTTT.

This chain uses TRBV11-3 with TRBJ2-2; TRBD2 matches 9 bases. CDR1 is SGHNT and CDR2 is YENEEA in the germline V gene. V dropped 5 bases and J dropped 4; count of bases not matched to a gene: 17. This CDR3 has 19 amino acids. In nucleotides, the CDR3 is TGTGCCAGCAGCCGGACAAAAGGCCTAGAGCGGGGGGCCACCGGGGAGCTGTTTTTT. The encoded protein is CASSRTKGLERGATGELFF.

The chain combines TRBV10-3 with TRBJ1-5, with TRBD1 as a possible D gene (6 bases). The CDR3 runs 15 residues. V lost 4 bases and J 3 bases, leaving 13 bases between the germline ends. Germline lookup yields CDR1 ENHRY and CDR2 SYGVKD. CDR3 residues: CAISATGALNQPQHF. The CDR3 DNA is TGTGCCATCAGTGCGACAGGAGCCCTCAATCAGCCCCAGCATTTT.

This clone was seen more than once but under ten times. V and J are TRBV5-1 and TRBJ2-1; 10 nucleotides align to TRBD1. This CDR3 contains 15 residues. CDR1 SGHRS and CDR2 YFSETQ come from the germline V gene. Germline trimming cut 3 bases from V and 9 bases from J; bases unmatched to any gene: 9. This CDR3 is CASSWVGQGRSEQFF. CDR3 DNA sequence: TGCGCCAGCAGCTGGGTGGGACAGGGGAGGAGTGAGCAGTTCTTC.

The chain recombines TRBV2 with TRBJ2-2; 10 positions agree with TRBD1. Germline trimming cut 10 bases from V and 4 bases from J; bases unmatched to any gene: 6. The germline gives CDR1 SNHLY, CDR2 FYNNEI. CDR3 length equals 14 residues. The CDR3 here is CATRQGALTGELFF. CDR3 nucleotide sequence: TGTGCCACCCGACAGGGGGCGCTCACCGGGGAGCTGTTTTTT.

The chain carries TRBV5-5 and TRBJ1-1; D possibly corresponds to TRBD1 (6 bases). This CDR3 comprises 14 residues. Germline CDR1 SGHKS, CDR2 YYEKEE (reference sequence). V gave up 4 bases and J gave up 0 bases, with 10 bases separating them. The CDR3, as DNA: TGTGCCAGCAGCGTAGGACAGTTGAACACTGAAGCTTTCTTT. Amino acid sequence: CASSVGQLNTEAFF.

The chain has TRBV29-1 and TRBJ1-4; maybe TRBD1 (6 bases). This CDR3 has 14 residues. V shed 6 bases and J shed 5 bases, with 16 bases lying between them. Per germline, CDR1 SQVTM and CDR2 ANQGSEA. CDR3 DNA sequence: TGCAGCGTCGCAGTTGGGGGGGCGAATGAAAAACTGTTTTTT. Protein product: CSVAVGGANEKLFF.

This clone was picked up a small number of times. The chain carries TRBV11-1 and TRBJ2-2, with a weak D call TRBD2 (6 bases). The V end was cut by 4 bases, the J end by 4 bases, with 10 bases between. The CDR3 length is 14 residues. CDR1 SGHAT and CDR2 FQDESV come from the germline V gene (reference sequence). CDR3 in DNA: TGTGCCAGCAGCTCGAGGAGGGCCACCGGGGAGCTGTTTTTT. It encodes CASSSRRATGELFF. Looking up the rest from reference TRBV11-1 and TRBJ2-2 gives the full variable domain: EAEVAQSPRYKITEKSQAVAFWCDPISGHATLYWYRQILGQGPELLVQFQDESVVDDSQLPKDRFSAERLKGVDSTLKIQPAELGDSAMYLCASSSRRATGELFFGEGSRLTVL.

V is TRBV6-6 and J is TRBJ2-2; tentatively, D is TRBD1 (6 bases). CDR1 is MNHNY and CDR2 is SVGAGI in the germline V gene (reference sequence). V lost 0 bases, J lost 5 bases, and 10 bases lay in between. CDR3 length equals 15 residues. Written as DNA, the CDR3 is TGTGCCAGCAGTTACTCAACAGGGTCTACCGGGGAGCTGTTTTTT. Its protein product is CASSYSTGSTGELFF.

The chain employs TRBV5-1 and TRBJ2-5; 13 positions agree with TRBD2. In germline, CDR1 is SGHRS, CDR2 YFSETQ. The CDR3 length is 17 residues. After removal of 0 bases from V and 4 bases from J, the junction contained 6 bases not matched to a gene. CDR3 sequence (DNA): TGCGCCAGCAGCTTGGCACTAGCGGGGGGGCGACGAGAGACCCAGTACTTC. It specifies CASSLALAGGRRETQYF.

This clone was seen a few times. The chain links TRBV6-1 to TRBJ2-1; D is undetermined. In germline, CDR1 is MNHNS, CDR2 SASEGT. This CDR3 contains 15 residues. Between the trimmed V and J ends, which lost 6 bases and 0 bases, there was a span of 12 bases. The CDR3 DNA reads as TGTGCCAGCAGCCGCTTCCCGAGCTCCTACAATGAGCAGTTCTTC. It codes for CASSRFPSSYNEQFF.

V usage is TRBV5-1 and J usage is TRBJ2-1; D is possibly TRBD2 (6 bases). Trimming removed 4 bases from V and 5 bases from J, with 13 bases in between. The germline CDR1 and CDR2 sequences are SGHRS and YFSETQ. The CDR3 is 14 amino acids. CDR3 amino acids: CASSAGLGNNEQFF. Here the CDR3 DNA reads TGCGCCAGCAGCGCGGGACTGGGAAACAATGAGCAGTTCTTC.

V is TRBV6-1 and J is TRBJ1-3, with D hard to call. Germline V CDR1 and CDR2: MNHNS, SASEGT. The V end lost 10 bases, the J end lost 4 bases, and 8 bases lay between the germline ends. The CDR3 contains 11 residues. In DNA, the CDR3 is TGTGCCATCTCCCTAGGAAACACCATATATTTT. Translation: CAISLGNTIYF.

This chain connects TRBV5-1 to TRBJ2-2; 9 bases are shared with TRBD1. The V gene's germline CDR1 is SGHRS and CDR2 YFSETQ. The CDR3 has 16 amino acids. V lost 0 bases, J lost 5 bases, and 5 bases stayed unmatched. CDR3 DNA sequence: TGCGCCAGCAGCTTGGGGACAGGGGTTGGAACCGGGGAGCTGTTTTTT. Translating gives CASSLGTGVGTGELFF.

This clone was counted once. The rearrangement links TRBV7-9 to TRBJ2-7; 7 bases are a match to TRBD1. V dropped 5 bases and J dropped 2; count of bases not matched to a gene: 3. Germline V gives CDR1 SEHNR, CDR2 FQNEAQ (reference sequence). The CDR3 runs 13 residues. The CDR3 sequence is CASSQQGTYEQYF. The CDR3 DNA is TGTGCCAGCAGCCAACAGGGGACCTACGAGCAGTACTTC.

The chain employs TRBV7-2 and TRBJ2-2; no clear D. V lost 4 bases to trimming and J lost 4 bases, with 4 bases between them. There are 12 residues in the CDR3. Germline CDR1 reads SGHTA; CDR2 reads FQGNSA. The DNA of the CDR3 is TGTGCCAGCAGCTCGAGCACCGGGGAGCTGTTTTTT. As protein: CASSSSTGELFF. The full variable domain, rest sourced from reference TRBV7-2 and TRBJ2-2, is GAGVSQSPSNKVTEKGKDVELRCDPISGHTALYWYRQSLGQGLEFLIYFQGNSAPDKSGLPSDRFSAERTGGSVSTLTIQRTQQEDSAVYLCASSSSTGELFFGEGSRLTVL.

This clone has only a few counts. The CDR3 DNA reads as TGTGCCAGCAGCCCCGGTGGTTTAGCGGGGGGGCCGGGCACCGGGGAGCTGTTTTTT. Protein sequence: CASSPGGLAGGPGTGELFF. The genes are TRBV5-4 and TRBJ2-2, with 11 positions matching TRBD2. V lost 4 bases to trimming and J lost 4 bases; unmatched junction nucleotides: 15. The CDR3 consists of 19 residues. Germline-derived CDR1 and CDR2 are SGHNT and YYREEE (reference sequence).

The chain links TRBV6-4 to TRBJ1-1, with D perhaps matching TRBD1 (5 bases). Per the germline V gene, CDR1 is MRHNA and CDR2 is SNTAGT. Trimming removed 6 bases from V and 3 bases from J, with 11 bases in between. The CDR3 length is 13 residues. The CDR3 loop reads CASRRQIYTEAFF. CDR3 DNA sequence: TGTGCCAGCAGAAGACAGATTTACACTGAAGCTTTCTTT.

The V call is TRBV5-1, the J call TRBJ2-1, with 7 bases aligning to TRBD2. Germline V gene data show CDR1 as SGHRS and CDR2 as YFSETQ. The CDR3 has 16 residues. With V trimmed by 0 bases and J by 9 bases, 12 bases remained unmatched. CDR3 protein: CASSLALGEGGGEQFF. The CDR3 DNA follows: TGCGCCAGCAGCTTGGCCTTGGGGGAGGGTGGAGGTGAGCAGTTCTTC.